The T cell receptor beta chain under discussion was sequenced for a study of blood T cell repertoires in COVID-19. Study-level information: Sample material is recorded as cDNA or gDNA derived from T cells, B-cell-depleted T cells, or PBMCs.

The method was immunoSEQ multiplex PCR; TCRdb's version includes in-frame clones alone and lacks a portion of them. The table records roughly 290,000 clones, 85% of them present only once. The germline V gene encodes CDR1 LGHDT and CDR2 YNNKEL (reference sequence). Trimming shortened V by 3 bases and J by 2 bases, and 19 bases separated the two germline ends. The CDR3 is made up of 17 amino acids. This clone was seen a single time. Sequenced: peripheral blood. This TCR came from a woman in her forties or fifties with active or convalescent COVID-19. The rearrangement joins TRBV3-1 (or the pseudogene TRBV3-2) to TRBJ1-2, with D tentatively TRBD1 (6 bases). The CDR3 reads CASSHHYSIDRNYGYTF. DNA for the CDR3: TGTGCCAGCAGCCATCACTATTCCATTGACAGGAACTATGGCTACACCTTC.